Sequencing of this TCR beta chain was carried out in a study of T cell repertoires in cytomegalovirus infection. Whole-study context: Signatures in public TCR beta sequences pointed to both CMV infection and matching HLA type.

As regards this clonotype: The antigen is unknown.

TCRdb processed the reads anew with MiXCR; each CDR3 protein has one entry. The repertoire has around 350,000 distinct CDR3 sequences, around a sixth of them found once; the top ten carry around 10%. This CDR3 is 15 amino acids long. V dropped 4 bases and J dropped 0 bases, with 10 bases sitting between them. CDR1 is LGHNA and CDR2 is YNFKEQ in the germline V gene. Study-level points and caveats: Cumulative frequency (of public TCR beta family members) identified carriers of CMV plus the relevant HLA.

The sequencing sample was made of PBMCs. The chain is built from TRBV4-2 and TRBJ1-3, with a tentative D call TRBD1 (6 bases). This sequence was found in a human donor in good health (CMV status not recorded). Some clones in this sample may be carry-over from other donors' samples. The CDR3 DNA reads as TGTGCCAGCAGCCGAGACAGGAACTCTGGAAACACCATATATTTT. It codes for CASSRDRNSGNTIYF.